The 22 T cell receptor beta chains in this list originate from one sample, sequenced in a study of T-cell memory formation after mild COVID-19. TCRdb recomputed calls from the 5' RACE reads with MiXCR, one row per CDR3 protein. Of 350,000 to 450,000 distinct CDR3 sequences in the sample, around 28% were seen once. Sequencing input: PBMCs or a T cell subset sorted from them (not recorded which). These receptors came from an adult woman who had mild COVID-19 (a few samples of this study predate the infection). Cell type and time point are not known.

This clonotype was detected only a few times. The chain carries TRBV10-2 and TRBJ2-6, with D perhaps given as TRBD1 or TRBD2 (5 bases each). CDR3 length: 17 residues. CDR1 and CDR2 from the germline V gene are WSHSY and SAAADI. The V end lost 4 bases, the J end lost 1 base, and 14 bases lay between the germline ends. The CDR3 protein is CASSGPGTPSGANVLTF. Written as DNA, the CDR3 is TGCGCCAGCAGTGGGCCCGGGACCCCTTCTGGGGCCAACGTCCTGACTTTC.

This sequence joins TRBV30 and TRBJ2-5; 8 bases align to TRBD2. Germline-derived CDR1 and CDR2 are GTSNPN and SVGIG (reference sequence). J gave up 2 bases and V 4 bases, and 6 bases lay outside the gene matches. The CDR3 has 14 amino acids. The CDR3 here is CAWTVGGAQETQYF. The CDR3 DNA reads TGTGCCTGGACGGTCGGGGGGGCGCAAGAGACCCAGTACTTC.

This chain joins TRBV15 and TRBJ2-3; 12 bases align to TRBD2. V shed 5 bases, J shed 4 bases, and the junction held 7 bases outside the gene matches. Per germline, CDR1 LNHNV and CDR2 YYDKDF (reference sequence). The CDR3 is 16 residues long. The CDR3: CATSRGLAGYADTQYF. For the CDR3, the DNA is TGTGCCACCAGCCGTGGACTAGCGGGGTACGCAGATACGCAGTATTTT.

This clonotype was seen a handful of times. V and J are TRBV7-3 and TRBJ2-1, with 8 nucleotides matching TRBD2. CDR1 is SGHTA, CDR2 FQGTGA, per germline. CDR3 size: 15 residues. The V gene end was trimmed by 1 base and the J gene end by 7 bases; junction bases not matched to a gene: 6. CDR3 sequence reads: CASSLNYGRANEQFF. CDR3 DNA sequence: TGTGCCAGCAGCTTAAATTACGGGAGGGCGAATGAGCAGTTCTTC.

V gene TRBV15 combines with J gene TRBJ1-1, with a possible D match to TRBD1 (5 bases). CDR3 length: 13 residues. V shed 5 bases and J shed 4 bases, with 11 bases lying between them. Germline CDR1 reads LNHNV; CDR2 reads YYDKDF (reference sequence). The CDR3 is CATSGAGGTEAFF. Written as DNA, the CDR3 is TGTGCCACCAGCGGGGCGGGTGGCACTGAAGCTTTCTTT.

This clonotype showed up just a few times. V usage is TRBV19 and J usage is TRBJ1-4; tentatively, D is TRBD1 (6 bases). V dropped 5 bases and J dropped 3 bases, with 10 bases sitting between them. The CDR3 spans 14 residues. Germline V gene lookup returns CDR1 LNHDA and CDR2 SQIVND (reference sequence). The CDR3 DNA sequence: TGTGCCAGTAGTCCGACAGGCCCTAATGAAAAACTGTTTTTT. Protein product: CASSPTGPNEKLFF. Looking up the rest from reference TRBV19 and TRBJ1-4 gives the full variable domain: DGGITQSPKYLFRKEGQNVTLSCEQNLNHDAMYWYRQDPGQGLRLIYYSQIVNDFQKGDIAEGYSVSREKKESFPLTVTSAQKNPTAFYLCASSPTGPNEKLFFGSGTQLSVL.

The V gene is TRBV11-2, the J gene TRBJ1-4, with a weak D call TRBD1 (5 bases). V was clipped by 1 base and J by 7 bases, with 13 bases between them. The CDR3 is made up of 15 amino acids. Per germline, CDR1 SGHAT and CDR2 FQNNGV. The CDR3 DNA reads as TGTGCCAGCAGCTTAGGGGGCCTTGGGAGTGAAAAACTGTTTTTT. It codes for CASSLGGLGSEKLFF. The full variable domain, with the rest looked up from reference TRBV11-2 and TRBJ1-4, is EAGVAQSPRYKIIEKRQSVAFWCNPISGHATLYWYQQILGQGPKLLIQFQNNGVVDDSQLPKDRFSAERLKGVDSTLKIQPAKLEDSAVYLCASSLGGLGSEKLFFGSGTQLSVL.

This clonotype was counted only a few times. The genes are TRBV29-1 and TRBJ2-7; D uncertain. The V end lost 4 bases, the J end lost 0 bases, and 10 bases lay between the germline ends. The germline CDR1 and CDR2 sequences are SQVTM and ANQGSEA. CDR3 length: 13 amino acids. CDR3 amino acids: CSVGSTNSYEQYF. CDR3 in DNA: TGCAGCGTTGGCAGCACAAACTCCTACGAGCAGTACTTC.

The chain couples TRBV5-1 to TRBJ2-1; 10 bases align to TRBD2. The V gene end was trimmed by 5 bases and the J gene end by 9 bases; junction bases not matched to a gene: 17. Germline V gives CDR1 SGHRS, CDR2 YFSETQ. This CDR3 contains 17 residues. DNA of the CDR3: TGCGCCAGCAGTCGCACCTGGACTAGCGGTCAAGGGGGTGAGCAGTTCTTC. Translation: CASSRTWTSGQGGEQFF.

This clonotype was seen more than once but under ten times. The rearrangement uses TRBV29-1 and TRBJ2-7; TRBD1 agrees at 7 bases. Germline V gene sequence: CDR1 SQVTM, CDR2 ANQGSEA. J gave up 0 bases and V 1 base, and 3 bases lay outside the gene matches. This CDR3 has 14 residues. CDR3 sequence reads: CSVEGGDSSYEQYF. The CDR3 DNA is TGCAGCGTTGAAGGTGGGGACAGCTCCTACGAGCAGTACTTC.

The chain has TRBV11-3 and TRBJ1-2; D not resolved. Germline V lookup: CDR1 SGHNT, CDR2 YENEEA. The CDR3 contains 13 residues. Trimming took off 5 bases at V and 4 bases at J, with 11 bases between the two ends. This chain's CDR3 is CASSPTEGYGYTF. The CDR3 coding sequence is TGTGCCAGCAGCCCGACGGAAGGCTATGGCTACACCTTC. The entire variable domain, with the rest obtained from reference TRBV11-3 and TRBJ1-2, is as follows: EAGVVQSPRYKIIEKKQPVAFWCNPISGHNTLYWYLQNLGQGPELLIRYENEEAVDDSQLPKDRFSAERLKGVDSTLKIQPAELGDSAVYLCASSPTEGYGYTFGSGTRLTVV.

Written as DNA, the CDR3 is TGCAGCGTACAACAGGGGAGCAATGAGCAGTTCTTC. This sequence encodes CSVQQGSNEQFF. This sequence joins TRBV29-1 and TRBJ2-1, with 7 bases matching TRBD1. J lost 6 bases, V lost 6 bases, and 5 bases had no gene match. The germline V gene encodes CDR1 SQVTM and CDR2 ANQGSEA. This CDR3 contains 12 residues.

The CDR3 nucleotides read TGTGCCAGCAGCCCTAGCCAGACGGGGGAGACCCAGTACTTC. The encoded protein is CASSPSQTGETQYF. The chain couples TRBV7-2 to TRBJ2-5; D is possibly TRBD2 (5 bases). V lost 5 bases, J lost 5 bases, and 15 bases lay in between. The CDR3 runs to 14 residues. Germline CDR1 is SGHTA and CDR2 is FQGNSA.

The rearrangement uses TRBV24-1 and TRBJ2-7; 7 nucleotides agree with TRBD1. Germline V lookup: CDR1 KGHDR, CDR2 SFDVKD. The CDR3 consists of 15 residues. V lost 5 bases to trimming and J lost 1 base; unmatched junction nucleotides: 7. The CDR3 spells CATSGWTGASYEQYF. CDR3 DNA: TGTGCCACCAGTGGATGGACAGGCGCATCCTACGAGCAGTACTTC.

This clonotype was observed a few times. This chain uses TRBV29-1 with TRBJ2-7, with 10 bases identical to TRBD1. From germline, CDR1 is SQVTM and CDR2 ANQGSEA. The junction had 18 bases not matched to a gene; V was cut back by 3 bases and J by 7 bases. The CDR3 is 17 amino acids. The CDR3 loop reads CSVDLSSGDRGVGEQYF. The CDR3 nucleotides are TGCAGCGTTGATCTGTCTAGTGGGGACAGGGGCGTTGGAGAGCAGTACTTC.

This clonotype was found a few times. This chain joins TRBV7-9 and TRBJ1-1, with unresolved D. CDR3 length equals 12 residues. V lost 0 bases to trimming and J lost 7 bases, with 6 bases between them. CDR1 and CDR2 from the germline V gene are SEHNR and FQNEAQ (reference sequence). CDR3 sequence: CASSLASVEAFF. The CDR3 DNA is TGTGCCAGCAGCTTAGCAAGTGTTGAAGCTTTCTTT.

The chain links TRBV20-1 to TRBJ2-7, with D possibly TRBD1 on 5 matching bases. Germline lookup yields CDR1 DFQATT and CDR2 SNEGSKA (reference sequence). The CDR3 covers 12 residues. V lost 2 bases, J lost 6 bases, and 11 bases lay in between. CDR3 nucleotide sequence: TGCAGTGCTAGAAGGGGCCCCAGCGAGCAGTACTTC. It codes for CSARRGPSEQYF.

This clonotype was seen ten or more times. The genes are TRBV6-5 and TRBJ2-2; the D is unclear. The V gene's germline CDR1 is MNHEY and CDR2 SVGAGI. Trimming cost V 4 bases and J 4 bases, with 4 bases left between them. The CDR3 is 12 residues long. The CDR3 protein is CASSSPTGELFF. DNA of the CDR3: TGTGCCAGCAGTTCCCCCACCGGGGAGCTGTTTTTT.

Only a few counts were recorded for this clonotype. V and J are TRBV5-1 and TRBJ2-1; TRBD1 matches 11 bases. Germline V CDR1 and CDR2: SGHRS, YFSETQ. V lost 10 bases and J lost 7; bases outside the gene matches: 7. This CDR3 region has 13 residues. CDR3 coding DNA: TGCGCCGCACGGGACAGGGGGGAAAATGAGCAGTTCTTC. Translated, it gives CAARDRGENEQFF.

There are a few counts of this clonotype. CDR3 DNA sequence: TGTGCCAGCAGCCGAGAAGGCAATTCCTACGAGCAGTACTTC. This gives the protein CASSREGNSYEQYF. The V and J genes are TRBV7-8 and TRBJ2-7; D remains unclear. The ends were cut back, 5 bases at V and 1 base at J, with 12 bases in the middle. CDR1 SGHVS and CDR2 FQNEAQ come from the germline V gene. The CDR3 spans 14 residues.

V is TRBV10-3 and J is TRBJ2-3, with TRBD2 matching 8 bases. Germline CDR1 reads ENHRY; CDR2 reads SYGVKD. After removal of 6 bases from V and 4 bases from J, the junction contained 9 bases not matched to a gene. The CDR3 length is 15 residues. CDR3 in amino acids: CAIRESGSGADTQYF. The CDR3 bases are TGTGCCATCAGGGAAAGCGGGAGTGGGGCAGATACGCAGTATTTT.

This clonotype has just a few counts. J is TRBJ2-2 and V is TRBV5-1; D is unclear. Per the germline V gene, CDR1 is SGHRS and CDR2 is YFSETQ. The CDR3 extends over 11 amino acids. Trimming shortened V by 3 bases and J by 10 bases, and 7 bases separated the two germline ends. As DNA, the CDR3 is TGCGCCAGCAGCTCAAACATGGAGCTGTTTTTT. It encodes CASSSNMELFF. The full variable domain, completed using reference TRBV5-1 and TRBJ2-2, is KAGVTQTPRYLIKTRGQQVTLSCSPISGHRSVSWYQQTPGQGLQFLFEYFSETQRNKGNFPGRFSGRQFSNSRSEMNVSTLELGDSALYLCASSSNMELFFGEGSRLTVL.